This passage covers 21 T cell receptor beta chains from one sample sequenced in a study of cytomegalovirus exposure and HLA in healthy donors. With 60 Vbeta and 13 Jbeta primers, the PCR was carried out. TCRdb's copy holds only in-frame clones and misses some; the assay was immunoSEQ multiplex PCR. The table has approximately 170,000 clones, about 84% seen once. Sequencing input: PBMCs. The receptors stem from a man between 50 and 59 years old in good health and CMV-seropositive.

The chain carries TRBV29-1 and TRBJ2-1; maybe TRBD1 (6 bases). Trimming pared 3 bases from V and 5 bases from J, leaving 14 bases between. The germline gives CDR1 SQVTM, CDR2 ANQGSEA. CDR3 length equals 14 residues. CDR3 sequence reads: CSVEGALHHNEQFF. The DNA for the CDR3 is TGCAGCGTTGAGGGGGCCCTCCACCACAATGAGCAGTTCTTC.

V gene TRBV5-1 combines with J gene TRBJ2-7; no firm D call. Germline CDR1 reads SGHRS; CDR2 reads YFSETQ. This CDR3 has 16 residues. V gave up 2 bases and J gave up 3 bases, with 18 bases separating them. CDR3 nucleotides: TGCGCCAGCAGCTTTAGCCCGAGGAATATCGTCTACGAGCAGTACTTC. Protein sequence: CASSFSPRNIVYEQYF.

This clone has only one observation. This sequence joins TRBV19 and TRBJ2-7, with 10 bases lining up with TRBD1. V gave up 5 bases and J gave up 1 base; unmatched junction bases: 8. The CDR3 is 16 residues long. CDR1 and CDR2 from the germline V gene are LNHDA and SQIVND (reference sequence). The CDR3 bases are TGTGCCAGTAGTGCCCCGGGACAGGGGTTTTCCTACGAGCAGTACTTC. It codes for CASSAPGQGFSYEQYF.

The chain recombines TRBV6-6 with TRBJ1-2; possibly TRBD1 for D (6 bases). The CDR3 consists of 13 residues. The V gene lost 5 bases and the J gene lost 4 bases, with 11 bases spanning the gap. Germline V lookup: CDR1 MNHNY, CDR2 SVGAGI (reference sequence). The CDR3 region is CASSPGTFYGYTF. CDR3 nucleotide sequence: TGTGCCAGCAGTCCCGGGACATTCTATGGCTACACCTTC.

This clone showed up just once. The V call is TRBV9, the J call TRBJ1-3, with TRBD1 identical over 7 bases. This CDR3 region has 17 residues. Germline V gives CDR1 SGDLS, CDR2 YYNGEE. J was trimmed by 1 base and V by 1 base; bases with no gene match: 8. CDR3 region: CASSVYGGGKSGNTIYF. The CDR3 bases are TGTGCCAGCAGCGTATACGGAGGGGGCAAATCTGGAAACACCATATATTTT.

This clone was found once. The chain is built from TRBV4-1 and TRBJ2-3, with 10 bases that match TRBD2. The V gene end was trimmed by 1 base and the J gene end by 3 bases; junction bases not matched to a gene: 10. The germline CDR1 and CDR2 sequences are MGHRA and YSYEKL. The CDR3 is 18 amino acids. The CDR3 spells CASSQGSTSGRGTDTQYF. In DNA, the CDR3 is TGCGCCAGCAGCCAAGGGTCCACGAGCGGGAGGGGGACAGATACGCAGTATTTT.

V usage is TRBV6-5 and J usage is TRBJ2-7; 8 bases are shared with TRBD2. This CDR3 contains 15 residues. Germline V gives CDR1 MNHEY, CDR2 SVGAGI. The ends lost 0 bases at V and 7 bases at J; junction bases unmatched: 8. CDR3 residues: CASSYSPAGAWEQYF. The CDR3, as DNA: TGTGCCAGCAGTTACTCACCAGCGGGAGCTTGGGAGCAGTACTTC.

The chain is built from TRBV6-5 and TRBJ1-1, with 10 bases that match TRBD1. Germline V CDR1 and CDR2: MNHEY, SVGAGI. The V and J ends lost 2 bases and 3 bases, in that order; junction bases with no gene match: 0. This CDR3 region has 14 residues. The DNA for the CDR3 is TGTGCCAGCAGTTACGGGACAGGGGACACTGAAGCTTTCTTT. The encoded protein is CASSYGTGDTEAFF.

The sample holds a few counts of this clone. The CDR3 region has the DNA TGTGCCACCACAGGGACCCCTGGCTATGGCTACACCTTC. Translating it yields CATTGTPGYGYTF. V usage is TRBV28 and J usage is TRBJ1-2; possibly TRBD1 for D (6 bases). The CDR3 consists of 13 residues. Deletions cut 10 bases from V and 4 bases from J, with 16 bases between. Germline-derived CDR1 and CDR2 are MDHEN and SYDVKM.

The V gene is TRBV5-1, the J gene TRBJ2-5; TRBD1 matches 7 bases. CDR1 and CDR2 (germline): SGHRS, YFSETQ. The CDR3 is made up of 14 amino acids. V shed 4 bases and J 3 bases; nucleotides not matched to a gene: 6. The CDR3 sequence is CASSARTGEETQYF. CDR3 bases: TGCGCCAGCAGCGCACGGACAGGTGAAGAGACCCAGTACTTC.

J is TRBJ2-2 and V is TRBV27, with 9 bases matching TRBD1. V lost 5 bases and J lost 2; bases outside the gene matches: 9. Germline V gene sequence: CDR1 MNHEY, CDR2 SMNVEV (reference sequence). The CDR3 sequence is 17 residues long. CDR3 DNA: TGTGCCAGCAGTCGGGACCGGGACAGGGTAAACACCGGGGAGCTGTTTTTT. Amino acid sequence: CASSRDRDRVNTGELFF.

The V and J genes are TRBV30 and TRBJ1-1; D not resolved. Germline V CDR1 and CDR2: GTSNPN, SVGIG (reference sequence). The V gene lost 3 bases and the J gene lost 1 base, with 9 bases spanning the gap. This CDR3 is built from 13 residues. The CDR3 DNA is TGTGCCTGGAGCCCGGGTTGGAACACTGAAGCTTTCTTT. Residues: CAWSPGWNTEAFF.

There are a few counts of this clone. V and J are TRBV5-4 and TRBJ2-2; a possible D gene is TRBD2 (6 bases). The CDR3 is made up of 15 amino acids. With 3 bases removed from V and 4 bases from J, the gap between germline ends came to 13 bases. Germline lookup yields CDR1 SGHNT and CDR2 YYREEE (reference sequence). Here the CDR3 reads CASSSDLAPTGELFF. The DNA of the CDR3 is TGTGCCAGCAGCTCCGACCTAGCGCCCACCGGGGAGCTGTTTTTT.

The gene calls are TRBV10-2 and TRBJ2-7, with 10 bases aligning to TRBD1. CDR3 length equals 15 residues. The V gene end was trimmed by 5 bases and the J gene end by 4 bases; junction bases not matched to a gene: 8. Germline values: CDR1 WSHSY, CDR2 SAAADI. The CDR3 DNA follows: TGCGCCAGCAGTCGGGGGGGGACAGGGGTTTACGAGCAGTACTTC. As protein: CASSRGGTGVYEQYF.

The gene calls are TRBV28 and TRBJ1-5, with D tentatively TRBD1 (5 bases). V lost 4 bases and J 0 bases, leaving 16 bases between the germline ends. CDR3 length: 17 amino acids. The germline V gene encodes CDR1 MDHEN and CDR2 SYDVKM. CDR3 DNA sequence: TGTGCCAGCAGTTCTCCAGGGTCTGTATTTAGCAATCAGCCCCAGCATTTT. Protein: CASSSPGSVFSNQPQHF.

The chain has TRBV11-1 and TRBJ2-3; possible D gene TRBD1, 6 bases. Deletions cut 2 bases from V and 2 bases from J, with 20 bases between. The CDR3 is 18 amino acids. Germline V gene lookup returns CDR1 SGHAT and CDR2 FQDESV (reference sequence). CDR3 amino acids: CASSLRRVRYRVTDTQYF. Written as DNA, the CDR3 is TGTGCCAGCAGCTTACGCCGTGTTCGGTACAGGGTCACAGATACGCAGTATTTT.

The chain employs TRBV6-5 and TRBJ2-7, with 7 positions matching TRBD1. The CDR3 spans 15 residues. Germline V gene data show CDR1 as MNHEY and CDR2 as SVGAGI. The J segment lost 7 bases and the V segment lost 0 bases, leaving 9 bases of the junction unmatched. In DNA form, the CDR3 reads TGTGCCAGCAGTTACTCGAGGGACAGTCCGCGGGAGCAGTACTTC. This gives the protein CASSYSRDSPREQYF.

A note on this clone: Other DNA sequences of this sample code for an identical CDR3. This sequence joins TRBV7-9 and TRBJ1-4; 7 positions agree with TRBD1. Germline CDR1 is SEHNR and CDR2 is FQNEAQ (reference sequence). V dropped 1 base and J dropped 11; count of bases not matched to a gene: 4. CDR3 length: 13 residues. The CDR3 DNA reads as TGTGCCAGCAGCTTAGAGGCAGGGGGGAAACTGTTTTTT. Amino acid sequence: CASSLEAGGKLFF.

The rearrangement uses TRBV7-8 and TRBJ2-4; tentative D call: TRBD1 (6 bases). Trimming removed 0 bases from V and 0 bases from J, with 21 bases in between. CDR3 length: 20 amino acids. The germline V gene has CDR1 SGHVS and CDR2 FQNEAQ. CDR3 nucleotide sequence: TGTGCCAGCAGCTTAGCGAACCGCGGTAGGGGGAACTTAGCCAAAAACATTCAGTACTTC. This encodes CASSLANRGRGNLAKNIQYF.

As regards this clone: The junction differs from germline at one of its ends, possibly a read error. CDR3 DNA: TGTGCTAGCAGCGAGGGGGCGTCTGGGGCCAACGTCCTGACTTTC. It translates to CASSEGASGANVLTF. The genes are TRBV7-7 and TRBJ2-6; 7 bases are a match to TRBD1. This CDR3 spans 15 amino acids. Germline lookup yields CDR1 SSHAT and CDR2 FNYEAQ (reference sequence). The variable domain in full, with the rest retrieved from reference TRBV7-7 and TRBJ2-6, is GAGVSQSPRYKVTKRGQDVTLRCDPISSHATLYWYQQALGQGPEFLTYFNYEAQPDKSGLPSDRFSAERPEGSISTLTIQRTEQRDSAMYRCASSEGASGANVLTFGAGSRLTVL.

The chain is built from TRBV25-1 and TRBJ1-1; no definite D call. Trimming left V 4 bases short and J 4 bases short, with 13 bases between. The CDR3 covers 14 residues. Germline CDR1 and CDR2: MGHDK and SYGVNS. The DNA of the CDR3 is TGTGCCAGCAGTGGGAATCACCGGGGCACTGAAGCTTTCTTT. Amino acid sequence: CASSGNHRGTEAFF. Looking up the rest from reference TRBV25-1 and TRBJ1-1 gives the full variable domain: EADIYQTPRYLVIGTGKKITLECSQTMGHDKMYWYQQDPGMELHLIHYSYGVNSTEKGDLSSESTVSRIRTEHFPLTLESARPSHTSQYLCASSGNHRGTEAFFGQGTRLTVV.